This T cell receptor beta chain was obtained from a study of T cells in women clearing cervical HPV infection. The CDR3 is made up of 14 amino acids. J was trimmed by 1 base and V by 5 bases; bases with no gene match: 6. Germline CDR1 SQVTM, CDR2 ANQGSEA. Note on this clone: Its antigen is not known. The read falls 3 residues short of the CDR3 end, and the missing part is taken from the germline J gene.

Libraries were prepared by immunoSEQ multiplex PCR; TCRdb keeps only in-frame clonotypes and omits some of them. This sample contains 25,000 to 40,000 clones. General study points: Richness differences could reflect unmeasured T-cell content per sample.

The TCR sequence derives from a woman between 18 and 70 years old with a cervical HPV16 infection that either progressed to CIN3+ or cleared (not recorded which). The rearrangement links TRBV29-1 to TRBJ1-1, with 8 positions matching TRBD1. Sequenced sample: blood buffy coat. The CDR3 sequence is CSVSHGTGNTEAFF. The sequenced CDR3 bases are TGCAGCGTTTCCCACGGGACAGGGAACACTGAA.